What follows are 21 T cell receptor beta chains derived from one specimen sequenced in a study of beta chain features in type 1 diabetes (dated by TCRdb to 2017 to 2018). Study-wide findings and limitations: Type 1 diabetes patients showed a moderate but significant shortening of TCRB CDR3 length in all four CD4+ subsets.

Library generation was performed with the immunoSEQ multiplex PCR assay. The entire isolated RNA was reverse transcribed using the High Capacity cDNA Reverse Transcription Kit, and thus expressed TCRB transcripts were sequenced. TCRdb obtained this table from immuneACCESS and retained in-frame rearrangements with V and J assigned. These tables miss some clones; where compared with another copy, unresolved V genes account for less than half of the shortfall, and the remainder is unexplained. The sample table shows 150,000 to 200,000 clones, and 6% to 9% are seen once. The ten largest clones capture roughly 0.46% of the sample. No antigen is known for these receptors. Material for sequencing was central memory CD4+ T cells from blood. Receptors were obtained from a man aged 18-30 years with type 1 diabetes.

The rearrangement links TRBV5-4 to TRBJ2-5; TRBD2 aligns across 8 bases. Unmatched junction bases numbered 3, after V lost 2 bases and J lost 3 bases. Germline V gene lookup returns CDR1 SGHNT and CDR2 YYREEE (reference sequence). CDR3 length: 14 amino acids. The DNA for the CDR3 is TGTGCCAGCAGCTTCGGGACTAGAGAAGAGACCCAGTACTTC. Translating it yields CASSFGTREETQYF.

This chain uses TRBV6-5 with TRBJ2-7, with D maybe TRBD1 (6 bases). This CDR3 region has 12 residues. Germline assignment: CDR1 MNHEY and CDR2 SVGAGI. Trimming took off 4 bases at V and 12 bases at J, with 16 bases between the two ends. The CDR3 sequence is CASSSLGQSTYF. The CDR3 nucleotides are TGTGCCAGCAGTTCCCTCGGACAGAGCACGTACTTC.

V gene TRBV2 combines with J gene TRBJ2-1, with D uncertain. This CDR3 has 13 residues. V gave up 5 bases and J gave up 4 bases, with 9 bases separating them. Germline V lookup: CDR1 SNHLY, CDR2 FYNNEI. The CDR3 DNA sequence: TGTGCCAGCAGTAGAGAAAAGTACAATGAGCAGTTCTTC. Its protein product is CASSREKYNEQFF.

The rearrangement links TRBV5-1 to TRBJ1-3, with D unclear. Germline CDR1 SGHRS, CDR2 YFSETQ. Trimming removed 2 bases from V and 2 bases from J, with 8 bases in between. The CDR3 is 14 amino acids. The CDR3, as DNA: TGCGCCAGCAGCTTTGGGGAGGCTGGAAACACCATATATTTT. This encodes CASSFGEAGNTIYF. The complete variable domain, with remaining parts taken from reference TRBV5-1 and TRBJ1-3, reads KAGVTQTPRYLIKTRGQQVTLSCSPISGHRSVSWYQQTPGQGLQFLFEYFSETQRNKGNFPGRFSGRQFSNSRSEMNVSTLELGDSALYLCASSFGEAGNTIYFGEGSWLTVV.

This rearrangement joins TRBV19 to TRBJ2-7; tentatively, D is TRBD1 (5 bases). Germline-derived CDR1 and CDR2 are LNHDA and SQIVND (reference sequence). V lost 4 bases, J lost 6 bases, and 22 bases lay in between. This CDR3 comprises 16 residues. The DNA for the CDR3 is TGTGCCAGTAGTAGAACTCCGGGTCCTGGGGCGGTCGAGCAGTACTTC. This codes for CASSRTPGPGAVEQYF.

The rearrangement links TRBV7-2 to TRBJ1-1; D unclear. The CDR3 has 14 amino acids. The germline CDR1 and CDR2 sequences are SGHTA and FQGNSA. With 1 base removed from V and 1 base from J, the gap between germline ends came to 7 bases. The CDR3 loop is CASSLGQSNTEAFF. The CDR3 DNA reads TGTGCCAGCAGCTTAGGCCAGTCGAACACTGAAGCTTTCTTT.

There are many counts of this clone. This chain uses TRBV29-1 with TRBJ2-1; 9 positions match TRBD1. Germline V CDR1 and CDR2: SQVTM, ANQGSEA. The junction had 6 bases not matched to a gene; V was cut back by 2 bases and J by 4 bases. There are 15 residues in the CDR3. CDR3 DNA sequence: TGCAGCGTTGAATGGAGGGACAGGGCATACAATGAGCAGTTCTTC. Protein product: CSVEWRDRAYNEQFF.

The chain recombines TRBV4-1 with TRBJ2-1; TRBD2 agrees at 9 bases. V was clipped by 0 bases and J by 4 bases; unmatched bases: 4. The CDR3 covers 16 residues. Germline V lookup: CDR1 MGHRA, CDR2 YSYEKL. The CDR3 nucleotides read TGCGCCAGCAGCCAAGATTGGACTAGCGTGTACAATGAGCAGTTCTTC. Translating gives CASSQDWTSVYNEQFF.

V is TRBV23-1 and J is TRBJ2-3; 7 nucleotides match TRBD1. TRBV23-1 has ORF status, its function being uncertain. J lost 1 base, V lost 6 bases, and 10 bases had no gene match. The CDR3 loop spans 16 amino acids. The CDR3 region is CASSQDQQGGTDTQYF. CDR3 in DNA: TGCGCCAGCAGCCAAGATCAGCAGGGGGGCACAGATACGCAGTATTTT.

The chain recombines TRBV6-1 with TRBJ1-5; D may be TRBD1 (6 bases). CDR1 and CDR2 from the germline V gene are MNHNS and SASEGT. V dropped 2 bases and J dropped 6 bases, with 8 bases sitting between them. The CDR3 is 13 amino acids. The CDR3 region is CASSELRGQPQHF. CDR3 coding DNA: TGTGCCAGCAGTGAACTCAGGGGTCAGCCCCAGCATTTT.

The sample holds a few counts of this clone. The J gene is TRBJ2-7, the V gene TRBV7-2; a weak D match, TRBD1 (6 bases). Germline CDR1 and CDR2: SGHTA and FQGNSA. The length of the CDR3 is 15 residues. V was trimmed by 1 base and J by 7 bases, leaving 17 bases between them. CDR3 protein: CASSLVGDGTREQYF. The CDR3 DNA follows: TGTGCCAGCAGCTTAGTCGGGGACGGGACAAGAGAGCAGTACTTC.

This clone was observed a few times. The CDR3 loop is CASSREQGARETQYF. In DNA form, the CDR3 reads TGTGCCAGCAGCCGCGAACAGGGGGCTCGCGAGACCCAGTACTTC. This rearrangement joins TRBV7-8 to TRBJ2-5, with 9 nucleotides matching TRBD1. The germline gives CDR1 SGHVS, CDR2 FQNEAQ. V was clipped by 5 bases and J by 5 bases; unmatched bases: 9. The CDR3 consists of 15 residues.

The chain links TRBV2 to TRBJ2-4, with a tentative D call TRBD2 (6 bases). The CDR3 has 15 amino acids. Trimming took off 3 bases at V and 5 bases at J, with 14 bases between the two ends. Germline CDR1 SNHLY, CDR2 FYNNEI. In DNA, the CDR3 is TGTGCCAGCAGTGAGATGGGGGGAGAGCAAAACATTCAGTACTTC. This gives the protein CASSEMGGEQNIQYF.

This clone was detected only a few times. The chain carries TRBV4-3 and TRBJ2-3; the D gene is possibly TRBD2 (6 bases). This CDR3 has 16 amino acids. Per germline, CDR1 LGHNA and CDR2 YSLEER. The ends were cut back, 1 base at V and 0 bases at J, with 11 bases in the middle. This CDR3 is CASSQVLASSTDTQYF. The CDR3 DNA follows: TGCGCCAGCAGCCAAGTGCTAGCGTCCAGCACAGATACGCAGTATTTT.

A few counts support this clone. This chain connects TRBV21-1 to TRBJ1-6. TRBV21-1 is given as a pseudogene. The CDR3 runs to 14 residues. Written as DNA, the CDR3 is TGTGCCAGCAGCAAAGTGTGGAGGAATTCACCCCTCCACTTT. Translation: CASSKVWRNSPLHF.

This clone was detected a few times. CDR3 nucleotides: TGTGCCAGCAGTCGGGACAGGGGCGGCACTGAAGCTTTCTTT. Translating gives CASSRDRGGTEAFF. The J gene is TRBJ1-1, the V gene TRBV2; 10 bases line up with TRBD1. The length of the CDR3 is 14 residues. Germline V gene data show CDR1 as SNHLY and CDR2 as FYNNEI. Germline trimming cut 5 bases from V and 4 bases from J; bases unmatched to any gene: 4.

The rearrangement links TRBV27 to TRBJ2-1, with TRBD1 matching 9 bases. The CDR3 is 18 amino acids. Looked up from germline, CDR1 is MNHEY and CDR2 is SMNVEV (reference sequence). J was trimmed by 1 base and V by 5 bases; bases with no gene match: 12. The CDR3 sequence is CASSGQGRPLRSYNEQFF. CDR3 coding DNA: TGTGCCAGCAGTGGACAGGGGCGTCCTCTGAGGTCCTACAATGAGCAGTTCTTC.

This clone has a handful of counts. The rearrangement uses TRBV11-2 and TRBJ2-5; tentative D call: TRBD2 (6 bases). Germline assignment: CDR1 SGHAT and CDR2 FQNNGV. Trimming took off 8 bases at V and 1 base at J, with 11 bases between the two ends. CDR3 size: 13 residues. The CDR3 coding sequence is TGTGCCAGCGGATGGACTACCCAAGAGACCCAGTACTTC. Protein: CASGWTTQETQYF.

The table lists this clone with a few counts. Relative to the germline gene, one junction end is altered; a read error may explain this. The chain has TRBV30 and TRBJ1-3; 8 bases agree with TRBD1. Germline-derived CDR1 and CDR2 are GTSNPN and SVGIG (reference sequence). The CDR3 covers 11 residues. CDR3 in DNA: TGTGCCTGGAGTGTAGGGGACAGGAGCACCTTT. It is translated as CAWSVGDRSTF. The entire variable domain, with the rest obtained from reference TRBV30 and TRBJ1-3, is as follows: SQTIHQWPATLVQPVGSPLSLECTVEGTSNPNLYWYRQAAGRGLQLLFYSVGIGQISSEVPQNLSASRPQDRQFILSSKKLLLSDSGFYLCAWSVGDRSTFGEGSWLTVV.

This clone came up a few times. The chain carries TRBV2 and TRBJ1-1; the D gene is possibly TRBD1 (5 bases). The length of the CDR3 is 14 residues. V lost 8 bases and J 1 base, leaving 14 bases between the germline ends. Germline loops: CDR1 SNHLY, CDR2 FYNNEI. The CDR3, as DNA: TGTGCCAGCCGGGGACGGGGGGGGAACACTGAAGCTTTCTTT. Its translation: CASRGRGGNTEAFF.

This clone was seen only a few times. The J gene is TRBJ2-7, the V gene TRBV6-5; 10 bases fit TRBD1. The CDR3 has 15 residues. Germline loops: CDR1 MNHEY, CDR2 SVGAGI. The V and J ends lost 6 bases and 3 bases, in that order; junction bases with no gene match: 8. The CDR3 loop is CASRSPGTGDYEQYF. The CDR3 bases are TGTGCCAGCAGGTCTCCCGGGACAGGGGACTACGAGCAGTACTTC.